Below are 13 T cell receptor beta chains sequenced from a single sample in a study of blood T cell repertoires in COVID-19. Clones were read by immunoSEQ multiplex PCR, and TCRdb kept only the in-frame ones, dropping some. Of under 150,000 clones in the sample, 65% to 85% were seen once. The sample consisted of peripheral blood. The origin of the receptors is a man in his 60s with active or convalescent COVID-19.

J is TRBJ2-7 and V is TRBV7-9, with 8 bases aligning to TRBD1. V lost 7 bases and J lost 5; bases outside the gene matches: 10. Germline CDR1 SEHNR, CDR2 FQNEAQ (reference sequence). The CDR3 sequence is 14 residues long. The CDR3 loop reads CASTPNRGDNEQYF. Here the CDR3 DNA reads TGTGCCAGCACGCCGAACAGGGGGGACAACGAGCAGTACTTC. The entire variable domain, with the rest obtained from reference TRBV7-9 and TRBJ2-7, is as follows: DTGVSQNPRHKITKRGQNVTFRCDPISEHNRLYWYRQTLGQGPEFLTYFQNEAQLEKSRLLSDRFSAERPKGSFSTLEIQRTEQGDSAMYLCASTPNRGDNEQYFGPGTRLTVT.

A word on this clone: Other nucleotide sequences in the sample specify the same CDR3. The J gene is TRBJ1-2, the V gene TRBV27, with 9 bases fitting TRBD1. The CDR3 is 14 amino acids. J was trimmed by 5 bases and V by 3 bases; bases with no gene match: 4. Germline V CDR1 and CDR2: MNHEY, SMNVEV (reference sequence). CDR3 DNA sequence: TGTGCCAGCAGTTTTAGTGGACAGGGGTATGGCTACACCTTC. This translates into CASSFSGQGYGYTF.

V is TRBV7-9 and J is TRBJ2-7; 9 bases fit TRBD2. From germline, CDR1 is SEHNR and CDR2 FQNEAQ (reference sequence). The V and J ends lost 2 bases and 6 bases, in that order; junction bases with no gene match: 8. The CDR3 runs to 15 residues. The CDR3 region has the DNA TGTGCCAGCAGCTTAACCAGCGGGAGGAGATCCGAGCAGTACTTC. It is translated as CASSLTSGRRSEQYF.

The chain carries TRBV28 and TRBJ2-7; 10 nucleotides align to TRBD2. CDR3 length: 14 residues. Germline V gives CDR1 MDHEN, CDR2 SYDVKM. The trim removed 5 bases at V and 3 bases at J, leaving 4 bases unmatched. In DNA, the CDR3 is TGTGCCAGCAGTACAGCGGGAGGGTACTACGAGCAGTACTTC. Translated: CASSTAGGYYEQYF.

This chain's CDR3 is CASSRPGQGARGEKLFF. CDR3 sequence (DNA): TGTGCCAGCTCACGACCGGGACAGGGGGCAAGGGGAGAAAAACTGTTTTTT. The rearrangement joins TRBV18 to TRBJ1-4; the match to TRBD1 covers 12 bases. Trimming cost V 4 bases and J 8 bases; bases outside gene matches: 11. This CDR3 contains 17 residues. CDR1 KGHSH and CDR2 LQKENI come from the germline V gene.

About this clone: This sample includes further DNA sequences coding for the same CDR3. The chain recombines TRBV19 with TRBJ1-5; 8 bases agree with TRBD1. The CDR3 has 14 residues. CDR1 is LNHDA and CDR2 is SQIVND in the germline V gene (reference sequence). Trimming cost V 5 bases and J 7 bases; bases outside gene matches: 7. The CDR3 DNA follows: TGTGCCAGTAGTCCTCAGGGGGCAGGCCAGCCCCAGCATTTT. This codes for CASSPQGAGQPQHF.

The chain links TRBV18 to TRBJ2-1; perhaps TRBD1 as D (6 bases). The germline V gene has CDR1 KGHSH and CDR2 LQKENI. CDR3 length: 15 amino acids. Deletions cut 3 bases from V and 4 bases from J, with 13 bases between. The chain's CDR3 is CASSPSERGYNEQFF. CDR3 sequence (DNA): TGTGCCAGCTCACCCTCCGAGAGGGGGTACAATGAGCAGTTCTTC.

The chain uses TRBV12-3 or TRBV12-4 and TRBJ2-7; D is unresolved. This CDR3 region has 13 residues. The V end was cut by 2 bases, the J end by 2 bases, with 7 bases between. The CDR3 nucleotides read TGTGCCAGCAGTTTACGGGTAGCCTACGAGCAGTACTTC. The encoded protein is CASSLRVAYEQYF.

This clone was seen only once. The chain employs TRBV4-2 and TRBJ2-7; possible D gene TRBD2, 6 bases. Germline V lookup: CDR1 LGHNA, CDR2 YNFKEQ. V was clipped by 3 bases and J by 2 bases, with 11 bases between them. This CDR3 is 14 amino acids long. CDR3 nucleotide sequence: TGTGCCAGCAGCCAGCCCGGGAGCACCTACGAGCAGTACTTC. This codes for CASSQPGSTYEQYF.

The chain combines TRBV28 with TRBJ2-6, with TRBD1 as a possible D gene (5 bases). Deletions cut 5 bases from V and 4 bases from J, with 12 bases between. Per the germline V gene, CDR1 is MDHEN and CDR2 is SYDVKM. The CDR3 sequence is 15 residues long. CDR3 amino acids: CASSQGVAGANVLTF. The CDR3 nucleotides read TGTGCCAGCAGTCAAGGGGTTGCCGGGGCCAACGTCCTGACTTTC.

The chain is built from TRBV28 and TRBJ2-5; 12 bases match TRBD2. The CDR3 is 16 residues long. CDR1 is MDHEN and CDR2 is SYDVKM in the germline V gene. With 4 bases clipped from V and 2 bases from J, the junction kept 5 bases outside the gene matches. CDR3 in DNA: TGTGCCAGCAGTTCGCCCCTAGCGGGAGGGCAAGAGACCCAGTACTTC. Protein sequence: CASSSPLAGGQETQYF.

This chain joins TRBV4-3 and TRBJ1-5; D is possibly TRBD1 (5 bases). The CDR3 is 14 residues long. From germline, CDR1 is LGHNA and CDR2 YSLEER. The germline V and J ends were trimmed by 2 bases and 2 bases, with 7 bases remaining between them. In nucleotides, the CDR3 is TGCGCCAGCAGCCAAATGACAGGCAATCAGCCCCAGCATTTT. Protein product: CASSQMTGNQPQHF.

V and J are TRBV30 and TRBJ1-2; possibly TRBD1 for D (6 bases). V was trimmed by 0 bases and J by 8 bases, leaving 13 bases between them. The CDR3 has 13 amino acids. Germline-derived CDR1 and CDR2 are GTSNPN and SVGIG (reference sequence). The CDR3 sequence: CAWSVLQGSGYTF. The CDR3 bases are TGTGCCTGGAGTGTATTACAGGGAAGCGGCTACACCTTC.